The rows below give T cell receptor beta chains drawn from one sample of a study of blood T cell repertoires in COVID-19. Data came from immunoSEQ multiplex PCR; TCRdb stores just in-frame clones and leaves some out. The sample has roughly 80,000 clones, around 83% seen once. What was sequenced was peripheral blood. These receptors all stem from a human donor in a cohort sampled during active COVID-19. Both conserved end residues are part of each CDR3.

>TRBV3-1/TRBV3-2|TRBJ1-1
CASSQDPRPPGAEAFF
>TRBV18|TRBJ1-1
CASSRTGPTKTEAFF
>TRBV3-1/TRBV3-2|TRBJ2-6
CASSHRRGSGANVLTF
>TRBV20-1|TRBJ2-1
CSASQRLFSYNEQFF
>TRBV2|TRBJ2-2
CASGGTGELFF
>TRBV18|TRBJ2-1
CASSPGGGSYNEQFF
>TRBV25-1|TRBJ1-2
CASSDSTGGGSYGYTF
>TRBV9|TRBJ1-3
CASSVGQGNGNTIYF
>TRBV2|TRBJ1-6
CASSEQGARSPLHF
>TRBV9|TRBJ2-7
CASSADGSGGDYEQYF
>TRBV10-3|TRBJ2-3
CAIMGSGQKADTQYF
>TRBV5-4|TRBJ1-2
CASSLGTGADGGYTF
>TRBV3-1/TRBV3-2|TRBJ1-6
CASSGRGANSPLHF
>TRBV27|TRBJ2-4
CASTAAKGGREGNIQYF
>TRBV28|TRBJ1-3
CASRVFGNTIYF
>TRBV2|TRBJ2-1
CASSASSGGWDEQFF
>TRBV27|TRBJ2-7
CASSPFGDSQAYF
>TRBV6-5|TRBJ2-3
CAISEAGGPDTQYF
>TRBV6-2/TRBV6-3|TRBJ2-2
CASSYLAGGPPNTGELFF
>TRBV7-9|TRBJ1-2
CASSQAGEWGYTF
>TRBV11-3|TRBJ2-2
CASSSPGRTGELFF
>TRBV2|TRBJ2-1
CASSELRGPNEQFF
>TRBV5-1|TRBJ2-3
CASSSGVGFSTDTQYF
>TRBV2|TRBJ2-3
CASSELRVTDTQYF
>TRBV3-1/TRBV3-2|TRBJ1-5
CASSQGQWRVQPQHF
>TRBV7-2|TRBJ2-7
CASSPRDRAEQYF
>TRBV18|TRBJ1-3
CASSPSTGEDSGNTIYF
>TRBV28|TRBJ1-2
CASFRGGGYGYTF
>TRBV7-8|TRBJ1-2
CASSLGTAGYTF
>TRBV5-1|TRBJ1-4
CASTRNQGQYEKLFF
>TRBV6-5|TRBJ2-2
CASSYTGGTGELFF
>TRBV28|TRBJ2-7
CASQLAGVYEQYF
>TRBV3-1/TRBV3-2|TRBJ2-3
CASTSLAGGRDTQYF
>TRBV2|TRBJ2-3
CASSERGEGTDTQYF
>TRBV5-1|TRBJ2-5
CASSSGTGQETQYF
>TRBV19|TRBJ1-5
CASSPQTGGSGNQPQHF
>TRBV19|TRBJ2-7
CASSWGQSYEQYF
>TRBV7-2|TRBJ1-3
CASSLERAGNTIYF
>TRBV19|TRBJ2-7
CASSIGHAGSYEQYF
>TRBV7-2|TRBJ2-2
CASSPPGTSGTGELFF
>TRBV11-3|TRBJ2-3
CASSLGSPQGTDTQYF
>TRBV18|TRBJ1-2
CASSPSYGSYGYTF